This T cell receptor beta chain was sequenced for a study of human T cells and chemical hapten exposure. Study-wide context: Small pooled library volume differences chiefly drove per-sample TCR yield variation. Broader study findings: DPC sensitization left the count of TCRs above 1 in 1000 unchanged.

With regard to this clonotype: Its antigen is not known.

The time point is: healthy volunteer bleed at 2 weeks. The authors' total RNA extraction used unfractionated whole blood. The germline V and J ends were trimmed by 6 bases and 4 bases, with 12 bases remaining between them. The CDR3 consists of 12 residues. CDR1 DFQATT and CDR2 SNEGSKA come from the germline V gene (reference sequence). Unique molecular identifiers were attached to individual cDNA molecules during library preparation. Each CDR3 protein is one row after TCRdb ran MiXCR on the RACE reads. This sample has about 93,000 distinct CDR3 sequences, with about 8.6% found just once. The specimen sequenced was whole blood. V and J are TRBV20-1 and TRBJ1-2; D ambiguous. The origin of this receptor is a female donor in good health. Some clones in this sample may be carry-over from other donors' samples. CDR3 DNA sequence: TGCAGTGCCCCACCCGAAGGCTATGGCTACACCTTC. Translated: CSAPPEGYGYTF.